This passage covers 15 T cell receptor beta chains from one sample sequenced in a study of cytomegalovirus exposure and HLA in healthy donors (dated by TCRdb to the late 2010s). Preparation of the library involved the immunoSEQ multiplex PCR assay. In its TCRdb copy, this immuneACCESS table keeps in-frame sequences only and misses some clones. Where compared with another copy, unresolved V genes explain less than half of these, and the others have no known cause. The sample profile shows about 160,000 clones; roughly 90% of them were found once. Approximately 2.4% of the sample is in the top ten clones. Sequencing input: PBMCs. The receptors here all came from a young woman in good health and CMV-seronegative.

The chain combines TRBV27 with TRBJ1-1; maybe TRBD1 (5 bases). This CDR3 region has 14 residues. In germline, CDR1 is MNHEY, CDR2 SMNVEV (reference sequence). Trimming left V 3 bases short and J 1 base short, with 9 bases between. The CDR3 sequence: CASSLGQKNTEAFF. Here the CDR3 DNA reads TGTGCCAGCAGTTTGGGGCAAAAGAACACTGAAGCTTTCTTT.

V and J are TRBV4-1 and TRBJ1-2, with D tentatively TRBD1 (6 bases). Trimming took off 4 bases at V and 4 bases at J, with 19 bases between the two ends. Germline V CDR1 and CDR2: MGHRA, YSYEKL. The CDR3 is made up of 16 amino acids. The CDR3 spells CASSRLMGVRGYGYTF. CDR3 in DNA: TGCGCCAGCAGCCGCCTCATGGGAGTCAGGGGCTATGGCTACACCTTC.

Comment on this clone: Other DNA sequences of this sample code for an identical CDR3. The chain joins TRBV4-3 to TRBJ1-1; perhaps TRBD1 as D (5 bases). V was trimmed by 0 bases and J by 1 base, leaving 6 bases between them. The CDR3 covers 14 residues. Germline CDR1 reads LGHNA; CDR2 reads YSLEER. CDR3 amino acids: CASSQETGNTEAFF. The CDR3 bases are TGCGCCAGCAGCCAAGAAACAGGGAACACTGAAGCTTTCTTT.

This clone was counted a single time. The V call is TRBV14, the J call TRBJ1-2; 9 bases agree with TRBD1. CDR3 length equals 17 residues. Germline V CDR1 and CDR2: SGHDN, FVKESK. After removal of 1 base from V and 5 bases from J, the junction contained 11 bases not matched to a gene. This chain's CDR3 is CASSQVPRDRELYGYTF. The CDR3, as DNA: TGTGCCAGCAGCCAAGTTCCCCGGGACAGGGAATTGTATGGCTACACCTTC.

The chain couples TRBV5-6 to TRBJ1-5; D is uncertain. This CDR3 contains 14 residues. Trimming took off 2 bases at V and 2 bases at J, with 8 bases between the two ends. Germline V gives CDR1 SGHDT, CDR2 YYEEEE. In DNA, the CDR3 is TGTGCCAGCAGCTTAGGCCGGGGCAATCAGCCCCAGCATTTT. It is translated as CASSLGRGNQPQHF. Supplemented by reference TRBV5-6 and TRBJ1-5, the full variable domain reads DAGVTQSPTHLIKTRGQQVTLRCSPKSGHDTVSWYQQALGQGPQFIFQYYEEEERQRGNFPDRFSGHQFPNYSSELNVNALLLGDSALYLCASSLGRGNQPQHFGDGTRLSIL.

This clone turned up a few times. The chain has TRBV6-6 and TRBJ2-3; D remains ambiguous. V lost 5 bases and J 6 bases, leaving 9 bases between the germline ends. This CDR3 has 12 residues. The germline gives CDR1 MNHNY, CDR2 SVGAGI (reference sequence). The CDR3 coding sequence is TGTGCCAGCAGTCCCAAACATGATACGCAGTATTTT. Translated: CASSPKHDTQYF.

This sequence joins TRBV5-6 and TRBJ2-2, with 9 bases matching TRBD2. The germline V gene has CDR1 SGHDT and CDR2 YYEEEE. The CDR3 is made up of 17 amino acids. V lost 2 bases to trimming and J lost 2 bases; unmatched junction nucleotides: 7. This CDR3 is CASSFPRGRDNTGELFF. DNA for the CDR3: TGTGCCAGCAGCTTCCCCCGCGGGAGGGATAACACCGGGGAGCTGTTTTTT.

J is TRBJ2-7 and V is TRBV21-1; the table names TRBD1, a call not compared with the DNA. TRBV21-1 constitutes a pseudogene. The CDR3 runs 16 residues. CDR3 in DNA: TGTGCCAGCAGCAAAGGAAGGGACACGGTTTCCTACGAGCAGTACTTC. It specifies CASSKGRDTVSYEQYF.

This clone showed up just once. The chain joins TRBV5-1 to TRBJ1-1; D gene unclear. This CDR3 has 15 residues. Trimming stripped 2 bases from V and 2 bases from J, with 13 bases between. CDR1 is SGHRS and CDR2 is YFSETQ in the germline V gene. CDR3 in amino acids: CASSFQAGQNTEAFF. In DNA form, the CDR3 reads TGCGCCAGCAGCTTTCAAGCAGGTCAAAACACTGAAGCTTTCTTT.

This rearrangement joins TRBV9 to TRBJ2-3, with D unresolved. Trimming pared 4 bases from V and 5 bases from J, leaving 11 bases between. This CDR3 is built from 13 residues. CDR1 is SGDLS and CDR2 is YYNGEE in the germline V gene. CDR3 amino acids: CASSSRPGDTQYF. The CDR3 DNA follows: TGTGCCAGCAGCTCGAGGCCGGGAGATACGCAGTATTTT.

J is TRBJ2-3 and V is TRBV27, with 9 bases that match TRBD1. Trimming at V came to 8 bases and at J to 4 bases, leaving 7 bases not matched to a gene. CDR3 length: 14 residues. CDR1 is MNHEY and CDR2 is SMNVEV in the germline V gene (reference sequence). The CDR3 DNA reads TGTGCCAGCCGAAGACAGGGGGTACCAGATACGCAGTATTTT. Residues: CASRRQGVPDTQYF.

V usage is TRBV5-6 and J usage is TRBJ1-6, with 8 bases lining up with TRBD1. This CDR3 spans 16 amino acids. J lost 4 bases, V lost 5 bases, and 8 bases had no gene match. The germline CDR1 and CDR2 sequences are SGHDT and YYEEEE. This CDR3 reads CASSYRQGPYNSPLHF. CDR3 nucleotides: TGTGCCAGCAGTTATCGACAGGGGCCATATAATTCACCCCTCCACTTT.

The chain has TRBV4-1 and TRBJ2-3, with 11 positions matching TRBD2. This CDR3 contains 17 residues. Germline trimming cut 0 bases from V and 7 bases from J; bases unmatched to any gene: 9. Germline CDR1 MGHRA, CDR2 YSYEKL. The CDR3 DNA follows: TGCGCCAGCAGCCAAGAAACTAGCGGGAGCGGCATTAATACGCAGTATTTT. Translated: CASSQETSGSGINTQYF.

The V gene is TRBV13, the J gene TRBJ2-1; 8 bases are a match to TRBD1. The J segment lost 4 bases and the V segment lost 0 bases, leaving 5 bases of the junction unmatched. Per the germline V gene, CDR1 is PRHDT and CDR2 is FYEKMQ (reference sequence). This CDR3 spans 16 amino acids. In DNA form, the CDR3 reads TGTGCCAGCAGCTTAGGCGGGACAGGTAAATACAATGAGCAGTTCTTC. It is translated as CASSLGGTGKYNEQFF.

The chain recombines TRBV6-1 with TRBJ1-6; 7 bases fit TRBD1. The V gene end was trimmed by 2 bases and the J gene end by 9 bases; junction bases not matched to a gene: 7. This CDR3 contains 15 residues. Per germline, CDR1 MNHNS and CDR2 SASEGT. CDR3 amino acids: CASSEPGGLTSPLHF. Here the CDR3 DNA reads TGTGCCAGCAGTGAACCAGGGGGGCTGACTTCACCCCTCCACTTT.